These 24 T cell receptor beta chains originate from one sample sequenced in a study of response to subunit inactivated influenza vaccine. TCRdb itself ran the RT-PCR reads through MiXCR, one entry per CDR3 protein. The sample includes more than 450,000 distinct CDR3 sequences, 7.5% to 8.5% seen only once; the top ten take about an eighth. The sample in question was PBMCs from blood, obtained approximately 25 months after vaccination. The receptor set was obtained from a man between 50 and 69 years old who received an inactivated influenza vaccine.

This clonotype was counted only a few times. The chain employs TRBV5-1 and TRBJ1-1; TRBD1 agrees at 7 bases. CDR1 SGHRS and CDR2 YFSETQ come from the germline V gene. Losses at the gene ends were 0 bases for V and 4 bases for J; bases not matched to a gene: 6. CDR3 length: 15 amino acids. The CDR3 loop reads CASSLEIGGFTEAFF. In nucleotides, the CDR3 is TGCGCCAGCAGCTTGGAGATAGGGGGCTTCACTGAAGCTTTCTTT.

CDR3 in DNA: TGTGCCAGCCTAAACCAGGGACGTAGCACAGATACGCAGTATTTT. It yields the protein CASLNQGRSTDTQYF. V is TRBV6-1 and J is TRBJ2-3; perhaps D is TRBD1 or TRBD2 (5 bases each). V was cut by 8 bases and J by 0 bases, with 15 bases left in between. The germline V gene encodes CDR1 MNHNS and CDR2 SASEGT. The CDR3 length is 15 residues.

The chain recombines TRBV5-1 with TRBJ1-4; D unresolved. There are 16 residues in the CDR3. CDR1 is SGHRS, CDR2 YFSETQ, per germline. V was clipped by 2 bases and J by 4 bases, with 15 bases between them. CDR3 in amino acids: CASSFEGRAVNEKLFF. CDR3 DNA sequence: TGCGCCAGCAGCTTCGAAGGACGGGCAGTTAATGAAAAACTGTTTTTT.

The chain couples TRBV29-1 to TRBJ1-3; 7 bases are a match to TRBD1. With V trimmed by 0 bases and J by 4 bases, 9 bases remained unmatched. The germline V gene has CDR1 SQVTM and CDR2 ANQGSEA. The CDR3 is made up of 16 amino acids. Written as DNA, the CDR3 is TGCAGCGTTGAAGATTTCCGGGACAGCTTCGGAAACACCATATATTTT. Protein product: CSVEDFRDSFGNTIYF.

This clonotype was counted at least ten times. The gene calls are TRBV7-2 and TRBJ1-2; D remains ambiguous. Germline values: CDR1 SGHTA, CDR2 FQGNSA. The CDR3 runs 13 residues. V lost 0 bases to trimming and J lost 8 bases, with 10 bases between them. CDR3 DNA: TGTGCCAGCAGCTTAGCGGGTTTTCGGGGCTACACCTTC. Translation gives CASSLAGFRGYTF. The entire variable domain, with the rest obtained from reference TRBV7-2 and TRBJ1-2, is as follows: GAGVSQSPSNKVTEKGKDVELRCDPISGHTALYWYRQSLGQGLEFLIYFQGNSAPDKSGLPSDRFSAERTGGSVSTLTIQRTQQEDSAVYLCASSLAGFRGYTFGSGTRLTVV.

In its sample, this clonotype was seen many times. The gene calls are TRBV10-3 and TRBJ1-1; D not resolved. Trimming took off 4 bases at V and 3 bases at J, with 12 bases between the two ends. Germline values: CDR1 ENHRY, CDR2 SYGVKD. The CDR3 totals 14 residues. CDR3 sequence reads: CAISGRGLDTEAFF. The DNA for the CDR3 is TGTGCCATCAGTGGGAGAGGGTTAGACACTGAAGCTTTCTTT.

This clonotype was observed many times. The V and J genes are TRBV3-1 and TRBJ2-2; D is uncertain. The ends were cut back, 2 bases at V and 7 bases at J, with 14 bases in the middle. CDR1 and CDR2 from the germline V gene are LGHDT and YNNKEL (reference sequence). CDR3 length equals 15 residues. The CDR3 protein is CASSQRTDGIGELFF. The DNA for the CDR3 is TGTGCCAGCAGCCAACGGACGGACGGCATCGGGGAGCTGTTTTTT.

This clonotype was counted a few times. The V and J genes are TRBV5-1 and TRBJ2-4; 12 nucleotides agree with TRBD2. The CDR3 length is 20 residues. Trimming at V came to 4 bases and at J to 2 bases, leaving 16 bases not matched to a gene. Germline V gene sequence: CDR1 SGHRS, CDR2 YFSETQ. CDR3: CASSAPGLAGQASTKNIQYF. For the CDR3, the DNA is TGCGCCAGCAGCGCTCCGGGACTAGCGGGTCAGGCCAGTACCAAAAACATTCAGTACTTC.

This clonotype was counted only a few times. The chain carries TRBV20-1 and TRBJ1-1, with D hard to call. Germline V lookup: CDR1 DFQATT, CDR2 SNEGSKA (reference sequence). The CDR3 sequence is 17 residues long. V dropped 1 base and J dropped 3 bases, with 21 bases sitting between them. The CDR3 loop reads CSARGRAGINEDTEAFF. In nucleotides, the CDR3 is TGCAGTGCTAGAGGTCGGGCGGGTATAAACGAGGACACTGAAGCTTTCTTT.

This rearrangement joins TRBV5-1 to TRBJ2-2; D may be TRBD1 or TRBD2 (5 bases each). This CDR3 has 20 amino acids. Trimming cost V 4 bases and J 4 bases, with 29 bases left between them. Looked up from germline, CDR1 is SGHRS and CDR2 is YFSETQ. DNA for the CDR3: TGCGCCAGCAGCGAGGGTCTAATTGGGGGAGTTGAGGTTCGCACCGGGGAGCTGTTTTTT. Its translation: CASSEGLIGGVEVRTGELFF.

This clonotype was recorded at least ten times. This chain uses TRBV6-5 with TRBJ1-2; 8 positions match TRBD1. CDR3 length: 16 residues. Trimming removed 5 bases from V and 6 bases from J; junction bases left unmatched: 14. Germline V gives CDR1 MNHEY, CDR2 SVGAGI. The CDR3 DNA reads TGTGCCAGCAGTACTGCTGCGACAGGACAGGGTCATGGCTACACCTTC. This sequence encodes CASSTAATGQGHGYTF.

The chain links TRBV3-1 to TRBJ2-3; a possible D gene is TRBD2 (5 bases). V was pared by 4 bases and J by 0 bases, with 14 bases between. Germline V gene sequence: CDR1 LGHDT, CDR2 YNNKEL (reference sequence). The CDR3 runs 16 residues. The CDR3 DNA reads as TGTGCCAGCAGCCGACTAAGTACCCCTAGCACAGATACGCAGTATTTT. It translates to CASSRLSTPSTDTQYF.

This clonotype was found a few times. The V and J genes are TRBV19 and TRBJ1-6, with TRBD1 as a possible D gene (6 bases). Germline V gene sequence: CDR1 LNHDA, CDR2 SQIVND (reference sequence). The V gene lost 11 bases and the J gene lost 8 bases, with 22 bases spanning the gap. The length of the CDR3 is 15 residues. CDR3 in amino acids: CAVGDTRLVDSPLHF. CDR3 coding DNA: TGTGCCGTGGGGGACACACGCCTGGTCGATTCACCCCTCCACTTT.

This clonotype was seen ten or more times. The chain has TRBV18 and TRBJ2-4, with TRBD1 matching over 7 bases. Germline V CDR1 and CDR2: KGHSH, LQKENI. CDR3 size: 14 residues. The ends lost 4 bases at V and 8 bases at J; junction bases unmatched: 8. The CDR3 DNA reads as TGTGCCAGCTCACAAAAGGGGGCGCGAGACATTCAGTACTTC. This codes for CASSQKGARDIQYF.

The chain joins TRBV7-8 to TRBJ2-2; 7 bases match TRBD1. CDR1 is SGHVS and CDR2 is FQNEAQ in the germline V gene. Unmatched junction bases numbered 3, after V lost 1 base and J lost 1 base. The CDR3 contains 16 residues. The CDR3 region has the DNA TGTGCCAGCAGCTTAGGCAGGGGGAGGAACACCGGGGAGCTGTTTTTT. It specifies CASSLGRGRNTGELFF. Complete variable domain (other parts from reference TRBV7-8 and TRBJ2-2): GAGVSQSPRYKVAKRGQDVALRCDPISGHVSLFWYQQALGQGPEFLTYFQNEAQLDKSGLPSDRFFAERPEGSVSTLKIQRTQQEDSAVYLCASSLGRGRNTGELFFGEGSRLTVL.

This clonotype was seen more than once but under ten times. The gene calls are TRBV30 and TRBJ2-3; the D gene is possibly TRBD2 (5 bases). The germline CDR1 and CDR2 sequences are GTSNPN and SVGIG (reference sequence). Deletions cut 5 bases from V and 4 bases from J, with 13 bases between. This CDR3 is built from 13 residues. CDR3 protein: CAWSAGGPDTQYF. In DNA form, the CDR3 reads TGTGCCTGGTCCGCGGGTGGCCCAGATACGCAGTATTTT.

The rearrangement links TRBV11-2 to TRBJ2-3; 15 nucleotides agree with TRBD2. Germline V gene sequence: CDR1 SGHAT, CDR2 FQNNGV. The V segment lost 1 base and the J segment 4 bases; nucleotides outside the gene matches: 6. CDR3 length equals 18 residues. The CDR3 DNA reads TGTGCCAGCAGCTTAGTTTGGACTAGCGGGGGGGCCGCAGATACGCAGTATTTT. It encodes CASSLVWTSGGAADTQYF. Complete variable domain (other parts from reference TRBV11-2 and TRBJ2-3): EAGVAQSPRYKIIEKRQSVAFWCNPISGHATLYWYQQILGQGPKLLIQFQNNGVVDDSQLPKDRFSAERLKGVDSTLKIQPAKLEDSAVYLCASSLVWTSGGAADTQYFGPGTRLTVL.

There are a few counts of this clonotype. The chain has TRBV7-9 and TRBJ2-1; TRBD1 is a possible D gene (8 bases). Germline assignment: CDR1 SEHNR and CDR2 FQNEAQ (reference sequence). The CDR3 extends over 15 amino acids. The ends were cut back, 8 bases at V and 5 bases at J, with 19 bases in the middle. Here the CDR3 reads CASLGQGGHDNEQFF. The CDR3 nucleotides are TGTGCCAGCCTCGGACAGGGAGGGCATGACAATGAGCAGTTCTTC.

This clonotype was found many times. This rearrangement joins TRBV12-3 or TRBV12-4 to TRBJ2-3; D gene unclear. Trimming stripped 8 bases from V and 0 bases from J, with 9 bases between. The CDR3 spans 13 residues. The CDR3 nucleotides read TGTGCCAGCGATACTGCTAGCACAGATACGCAGTATTTT. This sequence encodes CASDTASTDTQYF.

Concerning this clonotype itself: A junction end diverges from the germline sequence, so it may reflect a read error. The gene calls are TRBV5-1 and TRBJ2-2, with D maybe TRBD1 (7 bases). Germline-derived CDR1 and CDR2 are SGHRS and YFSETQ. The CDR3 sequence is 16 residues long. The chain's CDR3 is CASSRQGQRNTGEVFF. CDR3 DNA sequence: TGCGCCAGCAGCCGCCAGGGACAGAGGAACACCGGGGAGGTGTTTTTT. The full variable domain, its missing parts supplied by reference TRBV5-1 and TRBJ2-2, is KAGVTQTPRYLIKTRGQQVTLSCSPISGHRSVSWYQQTPGQGLQFLFEYFSETQRNKGNFPGRFSGRQFSNSRSEMNVSTLELGDSALYLCASSRQGQRNTGEVFFGEGSRLTVL.

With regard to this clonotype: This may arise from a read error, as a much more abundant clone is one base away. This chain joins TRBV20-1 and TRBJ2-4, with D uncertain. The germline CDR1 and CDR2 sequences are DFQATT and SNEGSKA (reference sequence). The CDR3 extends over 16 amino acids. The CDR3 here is CSASGMADAAENIQYF. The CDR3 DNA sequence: TGCAGTGCTAGCGGTATGGCCGATGCAGCCGAAAACATTCAGTACTTC.

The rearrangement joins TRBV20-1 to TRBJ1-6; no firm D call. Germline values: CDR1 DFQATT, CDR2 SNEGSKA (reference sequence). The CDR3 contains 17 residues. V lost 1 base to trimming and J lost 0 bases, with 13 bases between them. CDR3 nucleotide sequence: TGCAGTGCTAGAGTAGGTCGGAAGAGCTCCTATAATTCACCCCTCCACTTT. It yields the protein CSARVGRKSSYNSPLHF.

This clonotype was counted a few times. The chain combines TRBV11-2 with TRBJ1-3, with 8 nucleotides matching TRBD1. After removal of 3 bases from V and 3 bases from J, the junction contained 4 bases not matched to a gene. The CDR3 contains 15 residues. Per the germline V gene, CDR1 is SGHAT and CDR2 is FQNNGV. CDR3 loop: CASSFLGTGGNTIYF. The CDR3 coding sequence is TGTGCCAGCAGCTTCCTGGGGACAGGTGGAAACACCATATATTTT.

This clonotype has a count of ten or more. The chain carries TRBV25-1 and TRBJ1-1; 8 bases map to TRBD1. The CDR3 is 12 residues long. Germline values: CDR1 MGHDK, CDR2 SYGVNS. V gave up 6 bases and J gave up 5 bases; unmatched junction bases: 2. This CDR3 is CASSWTGTEAFF. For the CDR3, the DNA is TGTGCCAGCAGCTGGACAGGGACTGAAGCTTTCTTT.